This passage covers 8 T cell receptor beta chains from one sample sequenced in a study of blood T cell repertoires in COVID-19. Data came from immunoSEQ multiplex PCR; TCRdb stores just in-frame clones and leaves some out. This sample has roughly 80,000 clones, with around 76% found just once. The sequencing input was peripheral blood. All receptors derive from a man aged 65-85 years with active or convalescent COVID-19.

This clone was observed a handful of times. The chain couples TRBV30 to TRBJ1-3; D unclear. V was cut by 1 base and J by 3 bases, with 4 bases left in between. Germline V lookup: CDR1 GTSNPN, CDR2 SVGIG (reference sequence). This CDR3 spans 12 amino acids. CDR3 sequence reads: CAWSGGGNTIYF. The CDR3 DNA reads TGTGCCTGGAGTGGAGGTGGAAACACCATATATTTT. Using reference TRBV30 and TRBJ1-3 for the parts outside the CDR3, the full variable domain is SQTIHQWPATLVQPVGSPLSLECTVEGTSNPNLYWYRQAAGRGLQLLFYSVGIGQISSEVPQNLSASRPQDRQFILSSKKLLLSDSGFYLCAWSGGGNTIYFGEGSWLTVV.

The rearrangement uses TRBV3-1 (or the pseudogene TRBV3-2) and TRBJ2-7; D is uncertain. This CDR3 has 14 residues. Germline V CDR1 and CDR2: LGHDT, YNNKEL (reference sequence). V lost 0 bases and J 7 bases, leaving 13 bases between the germline ends. CDR3 loop: CASSQEALMREQYF. The CDR3 DNA reads as TGTGCCAGCAGCCAAGAAGCCTTGATGAGAGAGCAGTACTTC.

V usage is TRBV4-1 and J usage is TRBJ1-2; D may be TRBD1 (5 bases). Germline V lookup: CDR1 MGHRA, CDR2 YSYEKL. Between the trimmed V and J ends, which lost 0 bases and 4 bases, there was a span of 9 bases. The CDR3 spans 14 residues. The DNA of the CDR3 is TGCGCCAGCAGCCAAGATTCAGGGCTCTATGGCTACACCTTC. Translation: CASSQDSGLYGYTF.

V is TRBV3-1 (or the pseudogene TRBV3-2) and J is TRBJ2-5, with no clear D. The CDR3 totals 13 residues. Germline lookup yields CDR1 LGHDT and CDR2 YNNKEL (reference sequence). The V end lost 1 base, the J end lost 5 bases, and 8 bases lay between the germline ends. For the CDR3, the DNA is TGTGCCAGCAGCCAAGTAGTAAAGGAGACCCAGTACTTC. Encoded protein: CASSQVVKETQYF.

This chain connects TRBV5-4 to TRBJ2-1; 14 bases align to TRBD2. Germline CDR1 is SGHNT and CDR2 is YYREEE (reference sequence). After removal of 3 bases from V and 4 bases from J, the junction contained 6 bases not matched to a gene. The CDR3 is 17 amino acids. CDR3 in amino acids: CASSSGTSGGPYNEQFF. CDR3 DNA: TGTGCCAGCAGCTCTGGGACTAGCGGGGGCCCATACAATGAGCAGTTCTTC.

The genes are TRBV27 and TRBJ1-6; no reliable D call. The V end was cut by 0 bases, the J end by 7 bases, with 10 bases between. The germline V gene has CDR1 MNHEY and CDR2 SMNVEV (reference sequence). This CDR3 has 15 residues. The CDR3 loop reads CASSLSRGYNSPLHF. CDR3 sequence (DNA): TGTGCCAGCAGTTTATCGAGAGGGTACAATTCACCCCTCCACTTT.

The genes are TRBV6-1 and TRBJ1-4, with a tentative D call TRBD1 (6 bases). The CDR3 is 16 amino acids. Looked up from germline, CDR1 is MNHNS and CDR2 is SASEGT. The V and J ends lost 4 bases and 4 bases respectively, with 16 bases between them. The CDR3 nucleotides are TGTGCCAGCAGTGTTGGGGGCGGGAGGGTTAATGAAAAACTGTTTTTT. Encoded protein: CASSVGGGRVNEKLFF.

The V gene is TRBV27, the J gene TRBJ2-3; 8 bases fit TRBD1. The CDR3 spans 14 residues. The J segment lost 2 bases and the V segment lost 5 bases, leaving 3 bases of the junction unmatched. Germline CDR1 is MNHEY and CDR2 is SMNVEV (reference sequence). The CDR3 sequence: CASSQGAITDTQYF. The CDR3 DNA follows: TGTGCCAGCAGTCAGGGGGCTATCACAGATACGCAGTATTTT.